The 27 T cell receptor beta chains below come from one sample, sequenced in a study of blood T cell repertoires in COVID-19. Libraries were prepared by immunoSEQ multiplex PCR; TCRdb keeps only in-frame clonotypes and omits some of them. This sample has about 310,000 clones, with around 87% found just once. The sequenced material came from peripheral blood. These receptors were obtained from a man in his 70s with acute or convalescent COVID-19.

The rearrangement links TRBV28 to TRBJ2-2, with 7 bases identical to TRBD1. The CDR3 is made up of 16 amino acids. Germline V gives CDR1 MDHEN, CDR2 SYDVKM. Unmatched junction bases numbered 7, after V lost 6 bases and J lost 0 bases. In DNA form, the CDR3 reads TGTGCCAGCAGCCGAATAGGGACAGCGAACACCGGGGAGCTGTTTTTT. Amino acid sequence: CASSRIGTANTGELFF. The full variable domain, with the rest looked up from reference TRBV28 and TRBJ2-2, is DVKVTQSSRYLVKRTGEKVFLECVQDMDHENMFWYRQDPGLGLRLIYFSYDVKMKEKGDIPEGYSVSREKKERFSLILESASTNQTSMYLCASSRIGTANTGELFFGEGSRLTVL.

This chain connects TRBV6-4 to TRBJ1-4; 10 bases align to TRBD1. The junction had 10 bases not matched to a gene; V was cut back by 6 bases and J by 12 bases. Germline V gene lookup returns CDR1 MRHNA and CDR2 SNTAGT. This CDR3 spans 14 amino acids. DNA for the CDR3: TGTGCCAGCAGGCCGGGACAGGGGCCCTGGGAACTGTTTTTT. It specifies CASRPGQGPWELFF.

V and J are TRBV28 and TRBJ1-5; TRBD1 aligns across 7 bases. V dropped 4 bases and J dropped 6; count of bases not matched to a gene: 9. Germline values: CDR1 MDHEN, CDR2 SYDVKM. The CDR3 is 15 amino acids. CDR3 protein: CASSYLQGEAQPQHF. CDR3 sequence (DNA): TGTGCCAGCAGTTACCTCCAGGGGGAGGCTCAGCCCCAGCATTTT.

The chain is built from TRBV7-2 and TRBJ1-5, with 7 bases aligning to TRBD1. With V trimmed by 4 bases and J by 6 bases, 6 bases remained unmatched. The CDR3 is 14 residues long. Per the germline V gene, CDR1 is SGHTA and CDR2 is FQGNSA. DNA of the CDR3: TGTGCCAGCAGCTCACGACAGGGTGGTCAGCCCCAGCATTTT. Its translation is CASSSRQGGQPQHF.

Written as DNA, the CDR3 is TGCGCCAGCAGCACCGGGACAGGGGTAGAGACCCAGTACTTC. Translation: CASSTGTGVETQYF. The chain recombines TRBV5-1 with TRBJ2-5; 10 positions agree with TRBD1. CDR1 SGHRS and CDR2 YFSETQ come from the germline V gene. This CDR3 contains 14 residues. Unmatched junction bases numbered 4, after V lost 4 bases and J lost 4 bases. Combining the CDR3 with reference TRBV5-1 and TRBJ2-5 gives the whole variable domain KAGVTQTPRYLIKTRGQQVTLSCSPISGHRSVSWYQQTPGQGLQFLFEYFSETQRNKGNFPGRFSGRQFSNSRSEMNVSTLELGDSALYLCASSTGTGVETQYFGPGTRLLVL.

V is TRBV24-1 and J is TRBJ2-7, with 9 bases lining up with TRBD1. The V and J ends lost 4 bases and 5 bases, in that order; junction bases with no gene match: 5. This CDR3 region has 14 residues. Germline CDR1 KGHDR, CDR2 SFDVKD. The CDR3 DNA follows: TGTGCCACCAGTGACCCGGGACAGGGAAACGAGCAGTACTTC. Its protein is CATSDPGQGNEQYF.

As for this clone: Germline is not matched at one junction end, which may reflect a read error. The chain employs TRBV7-9 and TRBJ2-7, with a weak D call TRBD2 (6 bases). Germline V gives CDR1 SEHNR, CDR2 FQNEAQ (reference sequence). CDR3 length: 13 residues. The DNA of the CDR3 is TGTGCCAGCAGCTTAGCCGGAGGGCCAACTCATGACTTC. Translating it yields CASSLAGGPTHDF. The variable domain in full, completed from reference TRBV7-9 and TRBJ2-7, reads DTGVSQNPRHKITKRGQNVTFRCDPISEHNRLYWYRQTLGQGPEFLTYFQNEAQLEKSRLLSDRFSAERPKGSFSTLEIQRTEQGDSAMYLCASSLAGGPTHDFGPGTRLTVT.

This clone came up a few times. The rearrangement joins TRBV9 to TRBJ1-3, with TRBD1 matching 7 bases. V was clipped by 3 bases and J by 2 bases; unmatched bases: 2. Germline assignment: CDR1 SGDLS and CDR2 YYNGEE. The CDR3 totals 14 residues. The CDR3 region has the DNA TGTGCCAGCAGCGGACAGGGAACTGGAAACACCATATATTTT. Encoded protein: CASSGQGTGNTIYF.

This clone was observed a handful of times. The chain employs TRBV6-2 or TRBV6-3 and TRBJ1-6, with TRBD1 as a possible D gene (5 bases). Germline lookup yields CDR1 MNHEY and CDR2 SVGEGT. The V and J ends lost 0 bases and 10 bases respectively, with 13 bases between them. This CDR3 spans 15 amino acids. The CDR3 nucleotides read TGTGCCAGCAGTTACTCGCTTTCAGGGTCCTCACCCCTCCACTTT. Its protein product is CASSYSLSGSSPLHF.

This rearrangement joins TRBV6-2 or TRBV6-3 to TRBJ1-5; no reliable D call. Germline V gene lookup returns CDR1 MNHEY and CDR2 SVGEGT. CDR3 length: 16 residues. The ends were cut back, 2 bases at V and 0 bases at J, with 11 bases in the middle. Here the CDR3 DNA reads TGTGCCAGCAGTTACCTCGCGAAGAGTAGCAATCAGCCCCAGCATTTT. Translating it yields CASSYLAKSSNQPQHF.

CDR3 coding DNA: TGTGCCAGCACGCTAGCGGGGGCAGAGACCCAGTACTTC. It codes for CASTLAGAETQYF. The chain links TRBV28 to TRBJ2-5; 10 bases are shared with TRBD2. V shed 7 bases, J shed 4 bases, and the junction held 3 bases outside the gene matches. Looked up from germline, CDR1 is MDHEN and CDR2 is SYDVKM. The length of the CDR3 is 13 residues.

V gene TRBV20-1 combines with J gene TRBJ1-5; D is ambiguous. The germline V gene encodes CDR1 DFQATT and CDR2 SNEGSKA (reference sequence). V was shortened by 3 bases and J by 0 bases, with 9 bases between the two germline ends. The CDR3 loop spans 14 amino acids. The CDR3 reads CSASLRYSNQPQHF. DNA for the CDR3: TGCAGTGCTAGTTTGAGGTATAGCAATCAGCCCCAGCATTTT.

This rearrangement joins TRBV27 to TRBJ1-1; D is unresolved. Trimming stripped 7 bases from V and 0 bases from J, with 12 bases between. Germline V gives CDR1 MNHEY, CDR2 SMNVEV (reference sequence). This CDR3 has 14 residues. Written as DNA, the CDR3 is TGTGCCAGCAAAACTCTGGAGGTGAACACTGAAGCTTTCTTT. Encoded protein: CASKTLEVNTEAFF.

The chain uses TRBV5-6 and TRBJ2-3; possibly TRBD1 for D (6 bases). The V end was cut by 5 bases, the J end by 1 base, with 14 bases between. The CDR3 covers 15 residues. In germline, CDR1 is SGHDT, CDR2 YYEEEE. The CDR3 DNA follows: TGTGCCAGCAGTCGGGGCTGGGGGCGCACAGATACGCAGTATTTT. Its translation is CASSRGWGRTDTQYF. Full variable domain (missing parts from reference TRBV5-6 and TRBJ2-3): DAGVTQSPTHLIKTRGQQVTLRCSPKSGHDTVSWYQQALGQGPQFIFQYYEEEERQRGNFPDRFSGHQFPNYSSELNVNALLLGDSALYLCASSRGWGRTDTQYFGPGTRLTVL.

There are a few counts of this clone. The V gene is TRBV5-1, the J gene TRBJ1-1, with a possible D match to TRBD1 (6 bases). The CDR3 has 14 residues. The germline V gene has CDR1 SGHRS and CDR2 YFSETQ. V shed 3 bases and J shed 4 bases, with 13 bases lying between them. This CDR3 reads CASSSQGYGTEAFF. CDR3 sequence (DNA): TGCGCCAGCAGCTCCCAGGGGTATGGCACTGAAGCTTTCTTT.

The V call is TRBV7-2, the J call TRBJ1-2; D might be TRBD1 (5 bases). This CDR3 is built from 15 residues. Germline values: CDR1 SGHTA, CDR2 FQGNSA. V was trimmed by 4 bases and J by 4 bases, leaving 16 bases between them. CDR3 protein: CASSSDSHKSYGYTF. The CDR3 region has the DNA TGTGCCAGCAGCTCCGACAGCCACAAAAGCTATGGCTACACCTTC.

The gene calls are TRBV2 and TRBJ2-3; tentative D call: TRBD1 (6 bases). V lost 2 bases to trimming and J lost 9 bases, with 12 bases between them. The germline V gene encodes CDR1 SNHLY and CDR2 FYNNEI. This CDR3 comprises 13 residues. The CDR3 sequence: CASSELRGDTQYF. CDR3 DNA sequence: TGTGCCAGCAGTGAACTCAGGGGTGACACGCAGTATTTT. Full variable domain (remainder filled in from reference TRBV2 and TRBJ2-3): EPEVTQTPSHQVTQMGQEVILRCVPISNHLYFYWYRQILGQKVEFLVSFYNNEISEKSEIFDDQFSVERPDGSNFTLKIRSTKLEDSAMYFCASSELRGDTQYFGPGTRLTVL.

This clone occurred once. The chain employs TRBV5-1 and TRBJ2-3; 9 bases align to TRBD2. Germline CDR1 and CDR2: SGHRS and YFSETQ. Trimming removed 7 bases from V and 6 bases from J; junction bases left unmatched: 9. CDR3 length: 14 amino acids. This chain's CDR3 is CASSSSGGLDTQYF. CDR3 DNA sequence: TGCGCCAGCTCAAGCAGCGGGGGGCTGGATACGCAGTATTTT.

The chain employs TRBV4-3 and TRBJ2-3; 9 positions match TRBD1. Trimming cost V 4 bases and J 3 bases; bases outside gene matches: 8. Germline CDR1 and CDR2: LGHNA and YSLEER. This CDR3 region has 16 residues. CDR3 loop: CASSRGYRGRTDTQYF. CDR3 in DNA: TGCGCCAGCAGCCGGGGTTACAGGGGGCGAACAGATACGCAGTATTTT.

The chain combines TRBV10-3 with TRBJ1-1; TRBD1 is a possible D gene (5 bases). The CDR3 covers 15 residues. V dropped 7 bases and J dropped 4 bases, with 19 bases sitting between them. CDR1 ENHRY and CDR2 SYGVKD come from the germline V gene. The CDR3 is CAIKGGGGESTEAFF. The CDR3 DNA is TGTGCCATCAAGGGAGGTGGGGGAGAGAGCACTGAAGCTTTCTTT.

V usage is TRBV5-4 and J usage is TRBJ2-3, with 8 bases aligning to TRBD1. V shed 5 bases, J shed 1 base, and the junction held 0 bases outside the gene matches. The germline CDR1 and CDR2 sequences are SGHNT and YYREEE (reference sequence). The CDR3 extends over 13 amino acids. The CDR3: CASRGQGTDTQYF. CDR3 in DNA: TGTGCCAGCAGGGGACAGGGCACAGATACGCAGTATTTT.

The chain employs TRBV10-1 and TRBJ2-1; 16 bases map to TRBD2. Germline-derived CDR1 and CDR2 are WNHNN and SYGVQD (reference sequence). The CDR3 length is 16 residues. V lost 5 bases and J lost 9; bases outside the gene matches: 7. The CDR3 DNA follows: TGCGCCAGCAGTAGAGGGACTAGCGGGAGGGATGTTGAGCAGTTCTTC. It is translated as CASSRGTSGRDVEQFF.

This clone was recorded only once. V is TRBV12-3 or TRBV12-4 and J is TRBJ2-1, with 8 bases lining up with TRBD1. The V segment lost 5 bases and the J segment 6 bases; nucleotides outside the gene matches: 3. The CDR3 extends over 13 amino acids. The CDR3: CASSRTGSNEQFF. CDR3 coding DNA: TGTGCCAGCAGTAGGACAGGGTCCAATGAGCAGTTCTTC.

The chain joins TRBV9 to TRBJ2-1, with TRBD1 matching over 10 bases. The CDR3 has 17 residues. CDR1 is SGDLS, CDR2 YYNGEE, per germline. V was clipped by 4 bases and J by 3 bases; unmatched bases: 10. The CDR3 region is CASSFSPGTGVYNEQFF. The CDR3 DNA follows: TGTGCCAGCAGCTTCTCCCCCGGGACAGGGGTCTACAATGAGCAGTTCTTC. The variable domain in full, completed from reference TRBV9 and TRBJ2-1, reads DSGVTQTPKHLITATGQRVTLRCSPRSGDLSVYWYQQSLDQGLQFLIQYYNGEERAKGNILERFSAQQFPDLHSELNLSSLELGDSALYFCASSFSPGTGVYNEQFFGPGTRLTVL.

V is TRBV28 and J is TRBJ2-5; TRBD1 agrees at 9 bases. The CDR3 contains 15 residues. After removal of 7 bases from V and 5 bases from J, the junction contained 11 bases not matched to a gene. CDR1 and CDR2 (germline): MDHEN, SYDVKM. CDR3: CASTYSAGTGETQYF. The CDR3 nucleotides are TGTGCCAGCACGTATTCGGCGGGGACAGGGGAGACCCAGTACTTC.

This clone was seen a handful of times. This rearrangement joins TRBV28 to TRBJ2-7; 9 positions agree with TRBD1. V shed 5 bases, J shed 6 bases, and the junction held 23 bases outside the gene matches. The CDR3 is made up of 19 amino acids. Germline loops: CDR1 MDHEN, CDR2 SYDVKM. The CDR3 DNA reads as TGTGCCAGCAGTACAAAGTACGGGCCCGGGGACAGGGTCTGGAGCGAGCAGTACTTC. This codes for CASSTKYGPGDRVWSEQYF.

V usage is TRBV4-3 and J usage is TRBJ1-1, with a possible D match to TRBD1 (5 bases). This CDR3 has 15 amino acids. Per the germline V gene, CDR1 is LGHNA and CDR2 is YSLEER. Trimming took off 2 bases at V and 8 bases at J, with 18 bases between the two ends. CDR3 sequence: CASSQNPKGLYEAFF. CDR3 coding DNA: TGCGCCAGCAGCCAAAACCCAAAGGGACTATACGAAGCTTTCTTT.